This TCR beta chain was profiled in a study of technical replicates of blood from four donors. This CDR3 is 13 amino acids long. V shed 0 bases and J shed 5 bases, with 5 bases lying between them. Germline CDR1 MGHRA, CDR2 YSYEKL. Data came from immunoSEQ multiplex PCR; TCRdb stores just in-frame clones and leaves some out. Of about 80,000 clones in the sample, 95% to 97% were seen once. The TCR sequence derives from a human donor in good health. The chain couples TRBV4-1 to TRBJ1-5; the D is unclear. Sample: T cells isolated from PBMCs. CDR3 in DNA: TGCGCCAGCAGCCAAGACAGATATCAGCCCCAGCATTTT. Encoded protein: CASSQDRYQPQHF.